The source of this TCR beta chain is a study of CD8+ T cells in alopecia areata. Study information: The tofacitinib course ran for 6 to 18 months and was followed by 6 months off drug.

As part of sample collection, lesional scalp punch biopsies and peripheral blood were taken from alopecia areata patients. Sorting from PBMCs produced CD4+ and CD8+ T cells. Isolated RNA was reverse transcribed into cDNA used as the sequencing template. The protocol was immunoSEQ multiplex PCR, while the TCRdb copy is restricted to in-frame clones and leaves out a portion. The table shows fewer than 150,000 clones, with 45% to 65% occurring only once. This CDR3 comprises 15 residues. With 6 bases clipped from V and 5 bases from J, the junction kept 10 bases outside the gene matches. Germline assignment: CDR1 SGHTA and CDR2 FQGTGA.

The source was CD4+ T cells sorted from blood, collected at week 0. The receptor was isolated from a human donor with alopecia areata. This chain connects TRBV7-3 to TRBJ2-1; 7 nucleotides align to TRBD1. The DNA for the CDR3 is TGTGCCAGCAGTTTTCGCCAGGGGGTGGACAATGAGCAGTTCTTC. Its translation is CASSFRQGVDNEQFF.